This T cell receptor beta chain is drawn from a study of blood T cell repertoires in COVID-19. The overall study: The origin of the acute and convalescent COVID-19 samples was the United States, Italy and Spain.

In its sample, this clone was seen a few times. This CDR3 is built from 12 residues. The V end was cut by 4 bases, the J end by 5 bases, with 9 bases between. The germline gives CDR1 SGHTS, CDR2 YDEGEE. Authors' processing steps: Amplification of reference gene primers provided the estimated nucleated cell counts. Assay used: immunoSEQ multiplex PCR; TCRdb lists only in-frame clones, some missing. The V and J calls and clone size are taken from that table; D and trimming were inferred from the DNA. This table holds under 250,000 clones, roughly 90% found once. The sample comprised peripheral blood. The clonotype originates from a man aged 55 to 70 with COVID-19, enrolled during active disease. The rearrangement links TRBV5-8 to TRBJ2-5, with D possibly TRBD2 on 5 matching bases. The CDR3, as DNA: TGTGCCAGCAGCCCGCCGGGGGAGACCCAGTACTTC. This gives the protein CASSPPGETQYF.